The present entry profiles one T cell receptor beta chain with its context. TCRdb ran MiXCR on the RT-PCR reads and lists one entry per CDR3 protein. The sample holds some 24,000 distinct CDR3 sequences, about 45% seen once. With V trimmed by 3 bases and J by 7 bases, 3 bases remained unmatched. From germline, CDR1 is LGHNA and CDR2 YNFKEQ. The CDR3 covers 13 residues. The data are from a study of patients and donors after allogeneic stem cell transplantation. The specimen was blood, either unsorted or a sorted T cell fraction (not recorded which). The clonotype originates from a human donor who was either an allogeneic HSCT recipient or a stem cell or donor lymphocyte infusion donor (not recorded which). It is not recorded whose cells these are; they may come from a transplant donor. This rearrangement joins TRBV4-2 to TRBJ1-5, with 7 bases fitting TRBD1. CDR3 residues: CASSHQGEQPQHF. For the CDR3, the DNA is TGTGCCAGCAGCCACCAGGGGGAACAGCCCCAGCATTTT.